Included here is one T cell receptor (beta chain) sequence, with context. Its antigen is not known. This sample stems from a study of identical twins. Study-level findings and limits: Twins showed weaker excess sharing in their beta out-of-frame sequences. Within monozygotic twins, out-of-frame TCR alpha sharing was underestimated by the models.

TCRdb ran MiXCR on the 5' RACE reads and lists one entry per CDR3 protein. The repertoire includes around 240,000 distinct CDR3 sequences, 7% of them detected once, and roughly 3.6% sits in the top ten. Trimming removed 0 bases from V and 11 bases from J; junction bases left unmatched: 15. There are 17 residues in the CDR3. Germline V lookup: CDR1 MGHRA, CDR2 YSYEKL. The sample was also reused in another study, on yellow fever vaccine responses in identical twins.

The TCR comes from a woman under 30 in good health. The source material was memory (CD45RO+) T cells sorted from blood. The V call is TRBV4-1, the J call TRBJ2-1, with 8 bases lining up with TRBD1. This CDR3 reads CASSQEVAGGNRGKQFF. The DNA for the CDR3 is TGCGCCAGCAGCCAAGAAGTGGCAGGGGGCAACCGTGGGAAGCAGTTCTTC.